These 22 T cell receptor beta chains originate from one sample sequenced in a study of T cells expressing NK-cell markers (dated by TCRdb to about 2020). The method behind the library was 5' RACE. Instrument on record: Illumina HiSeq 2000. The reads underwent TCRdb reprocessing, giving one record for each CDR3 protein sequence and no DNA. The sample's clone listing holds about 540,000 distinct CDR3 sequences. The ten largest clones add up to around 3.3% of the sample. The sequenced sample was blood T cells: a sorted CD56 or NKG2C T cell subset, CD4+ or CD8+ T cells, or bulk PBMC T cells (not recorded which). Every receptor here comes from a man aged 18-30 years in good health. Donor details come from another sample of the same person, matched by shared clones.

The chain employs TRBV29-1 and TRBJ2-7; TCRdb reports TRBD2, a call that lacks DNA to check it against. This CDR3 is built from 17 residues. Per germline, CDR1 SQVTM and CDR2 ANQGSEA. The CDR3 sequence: CSVEDGLAGVSGYEQYF.

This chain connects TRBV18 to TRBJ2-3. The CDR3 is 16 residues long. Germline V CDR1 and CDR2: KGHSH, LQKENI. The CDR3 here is CASSPEIDGDTDTQYF.

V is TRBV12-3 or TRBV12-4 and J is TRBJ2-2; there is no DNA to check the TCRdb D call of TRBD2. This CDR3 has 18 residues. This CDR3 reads CASNPRTSGNGGTGELFF.

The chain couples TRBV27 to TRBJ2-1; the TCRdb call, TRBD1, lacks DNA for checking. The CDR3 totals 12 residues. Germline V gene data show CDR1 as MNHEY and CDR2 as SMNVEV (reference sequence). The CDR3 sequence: CASSKSGGREFF.

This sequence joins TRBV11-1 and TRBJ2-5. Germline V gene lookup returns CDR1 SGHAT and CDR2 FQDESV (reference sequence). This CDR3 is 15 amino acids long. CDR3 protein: CASSLVSPTQETQYF.

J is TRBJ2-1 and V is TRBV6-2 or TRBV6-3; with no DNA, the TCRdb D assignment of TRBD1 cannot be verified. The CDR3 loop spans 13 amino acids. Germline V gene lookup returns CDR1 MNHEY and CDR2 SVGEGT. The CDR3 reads CASSWGTGSEQFF.

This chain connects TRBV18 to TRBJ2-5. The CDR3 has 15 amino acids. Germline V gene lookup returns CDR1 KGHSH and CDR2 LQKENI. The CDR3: CASSPPAGSGETQYF.

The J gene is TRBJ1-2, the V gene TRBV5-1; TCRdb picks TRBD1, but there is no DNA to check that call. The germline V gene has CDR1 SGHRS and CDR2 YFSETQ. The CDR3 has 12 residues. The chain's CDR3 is CASTGGGYGYTF. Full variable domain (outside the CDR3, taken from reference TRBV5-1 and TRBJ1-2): KAGVTQTPRYLIKTRGQQVTLSCSPISGHRSVSWYQQTPGQGLQFLFEYFSETQRNKGNFPGRFSGRQFSNSRSEMNVSTLELGDSALYLCASTGGGYGYTFGSGTRLTVV.

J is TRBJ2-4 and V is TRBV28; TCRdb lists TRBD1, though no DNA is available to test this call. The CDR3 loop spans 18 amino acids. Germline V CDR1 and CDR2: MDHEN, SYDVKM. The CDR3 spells CASPAGTPEYSAKNIQYF.

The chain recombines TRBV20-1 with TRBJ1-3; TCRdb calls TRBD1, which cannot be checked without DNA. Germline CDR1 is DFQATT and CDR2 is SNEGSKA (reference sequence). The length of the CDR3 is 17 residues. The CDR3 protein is CSATSGQPTYSGNTIYF.

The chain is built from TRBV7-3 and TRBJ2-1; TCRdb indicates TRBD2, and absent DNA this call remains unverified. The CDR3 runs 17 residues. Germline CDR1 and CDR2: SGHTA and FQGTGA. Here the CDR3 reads CASSGGLAGPFANEQFF.

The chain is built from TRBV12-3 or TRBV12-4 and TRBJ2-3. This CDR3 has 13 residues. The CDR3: CASIDGITDTQYF.

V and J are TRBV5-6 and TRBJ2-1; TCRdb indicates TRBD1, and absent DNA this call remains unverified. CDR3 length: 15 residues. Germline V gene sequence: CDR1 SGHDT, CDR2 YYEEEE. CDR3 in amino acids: CASSLRGKAYNEQFF.

This CDR3 reads CASSLTGQKETQYF. This chain links TRBV5-1 with TRBJ2-5; lacking DNA, the TRBD1 call made by TCRdb goes unchecked. CDR1 and CDR2 from the germline V gene are SGHRS and YFSETQ. CDR3 length: 14 residues.

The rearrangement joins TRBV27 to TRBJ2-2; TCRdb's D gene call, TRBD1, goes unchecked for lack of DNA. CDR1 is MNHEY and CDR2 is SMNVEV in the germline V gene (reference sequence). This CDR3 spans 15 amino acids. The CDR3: CASKWGGRNTGELFF.

The CDR3: CASSPLADYTDTQYF. The rearrangement joins TRBV18 to TRBJ2-3; TCRdb's D call, TRBD2, is unchecked because there is no DNA. Looked up from germline, CDR1 is KGHSH and CDR2 is LQKENI. The CDR3 is made up of 15 amino acids.

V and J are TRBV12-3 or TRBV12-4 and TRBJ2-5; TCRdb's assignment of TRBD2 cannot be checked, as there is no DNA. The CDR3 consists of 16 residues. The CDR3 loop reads CASSLLAGDNGETQYF.

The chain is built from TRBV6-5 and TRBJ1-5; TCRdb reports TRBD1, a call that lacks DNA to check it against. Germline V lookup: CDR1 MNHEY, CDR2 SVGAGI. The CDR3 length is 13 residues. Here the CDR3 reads CASSYSTGAPQHF.

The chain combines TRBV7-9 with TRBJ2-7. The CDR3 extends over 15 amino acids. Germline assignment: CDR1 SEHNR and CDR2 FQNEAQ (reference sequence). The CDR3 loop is CASSPSGSSSYEQYF.

CDR3 loop: CASSPQGAEETQYF. The chain uses TRBV5-6 and TRBJ2-5; without DNA, the TCRdb call of TRBD1 cannot be checked. The germline V gene encodes CDR1 SGHDT and CDR2 YYEEEE. CDR3 length: 14 residues.

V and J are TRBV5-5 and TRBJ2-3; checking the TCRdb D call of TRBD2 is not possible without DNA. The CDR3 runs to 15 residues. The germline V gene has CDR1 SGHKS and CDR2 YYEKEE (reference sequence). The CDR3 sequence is CASSLGGGSVDTQYF.

CDR3: CASSPGTSGRAYEQFF. The genes are TRBV7-3 and TRBJ2-1; TCRdb reports TRBD2, a call that lacks DNA to check it against. CDR1 SGHTA and CDR2 FQGTGA come from the germline V gene. This CDR3 region has 16 residues.